The 30 T cell receptor beta chains reported below all come from one sample, sequenced in a study of blood T cell repertoires in COVID-19. Generated by immunoSEQ multiplex PCR, the TCRdb table keeps only in-frame clones and is missing some. The sample has roughly 100,000 clones, approximately 80% seen once. Sequencing was done on a sample of peripheral blood. Every receptor here comes from a woman over 75 with acute or convalescent COVID-19.

The rearrangement joins TRBV5-1 to TRBJ2-2, with TRBD1 matching over 10 bases. The CDR3 spans 17 residues. Germline V gene data show CDR1 as SGHRS and CDR2 as YFSETQ. With 0 bases clipped from V and 4 bases from J, the junction kept 6 bases outside the gene matches. The CDR3 spells CASSLGGQGGSTGELFF. In nucleotides, the CDR3 is TGCGCCAGCAGCTTGGGAGGACAGGGGGGATCCACCGGGGAGCTGTTTTTT.

The chain has TRBV24-1 and TRBJ1-2, with TRBD1 matching 8 bases. Looked up from germline, CDR1 is KGHDR and CDR2 is SFDVKD. There are 13 residues in the CDR3. After removal of 6 bases from V and 8 bases from J, the junction contained 7 bases not matched to a gene. CDR3 sequence: CATSPGQGGGYTF. In DNA, the CDR3 is TGTGCCACCAGTCCCGGACAGGGTGGGGGCTACACCTTC.

A remark on this clone: The sample has other DNA sequences that encode this CDR3 too. The genes are TRBV6-2 or TRBV6-3 and TRBJ1-5; D remains unclear. Per the germline V gene, CDR1 is MNHEY and CDR2 is SVGEGT. The CDR3 extends over 14 amino acids. V dropped 0 bases and J dropped 5 bases, with 8 bases sitting between them. The CDR3 bases are TGTGCCAGCAGTTACTCGACCGGGGATCAGCCCCAGCATTTT. This gives the protein CASSYSTGDQPQHF.

The chain uses TRBV18 and TRBJ2-5; weak D call: TRBD1 (6 bases). Trimming pared 3 bases from V and 0 bases from J, leaving 14 bases between. Germline CDR1 is KGHSH and CDR2 is LQKENI. The CDR3 extends over 16 amino acids. CDR3 DNA: TGTGCCAGCTCACCGACCCAGGGGCGAAACCAAGAGACCCAGTACTTC. Encoded protein: CASSPTQGRNQETQYF.

The rearrangement joins TRBV16 to TRBJ1-1; TRBD1 aligns across 9 bases. This CDR3 contains 15 residues. Germline CDR1 is KGHSY and CDR2 is FQNENV. V shed 6 bases, J shed 9 bases, and the junction held 14 bases outside the gene matches. The CDR3 DNA is TGTGCCAGCAGTATACCCGGGACAGGGATTAGGAAAGCTTTCTTT. Translated: CASSIPGTGIRKAFF.

The rearrangement uses TRBV2 and TRBJ1-1; D is possibly TRBD1 (5 bases). CDR1 and CDR2 from the germline V gene are SNHLY and FYNNEI. V lost 3 bases, J lost 3 bases, and 8 bases lay in between. This CDR3 comprises 13 residues. CDR3 sequence (DNA): TGTGCCAGCAGTGATTGGGGGGACACTGAAGCTTTCTTT. This gives the protein CASSDWGDTEAFF.

The chain combines TRBV12-3 or TRBV12-4 with TRBJ1-5; a weak D match, TRBD1 (6 bases). This CDR3 spans 12 amino acids. The V end lost 3 bases, the J end lost 14 bases, and 14 bases lay between the germline ends. CDR3: CASSLGPGAKHF. DNA of the CDR3: TGTGCCAGCAGTTTGGGGCCAGGGGCTAAGCATTTT.

The chain combines TRBV7-2 with TRBJ1-6; possible D gene TRBD1, 5 bases. Germline V lookup: CDR1 SGHTA, CDR2 FQGNSA. The CDR3 is 15 amino acids. The V end was cut by 1 base, the J end by 7 bases, with 11 bases between. The DNA of the CDR3 is TGTGCCAGCAGCTTAGATCAGGGAGGGAATTCACCCCTCCACTTT. It translates to CASSLDQGGNSPLHF.

This clone was picked up one time. V gene TRBV4-2 combines with J gene TRBJ2-1; no firm D call. This CDR3 comprises 13 residues. Germline V gene data show CDR1 as LGHNA and CDR2 as YNFKEQ. V gave up 0 bases and J gave up 12 bases, with 12 bases separating them. The CDR3 sequence: CASSQEIQARQFF. CDR3 nucleotide sequence: TGTGCCAGCAGCCAAGAAATCCAAGCGAGGCAGTTCTTC.

This clone was found a few times. V gene TRBV11-2 combines with J gene TRBJ1-2; maybe TRBD1 (6 bases). The CDR3 consists of 14 residues. The V gene's germline CDR1 is SGHAT and CDR2 FQNNGV. The V and J ends lost 5 bases and 7 bases respectively, with 17 bases between them. As DNA, the CDR3 is TGTGCCAGCAGCCCAGAGGGGGTCCGGGGTGGCTACACCTTC. Residues: CASSPEGVRGGYTF.

The V and J genes are TRBV6-6 and TRBJ1-1; TRBD1 is a possible D gene (5 bases). Germline V gene lookup returns CDR1 MNHNY and CDR2 SVGAGI (reference sequence). V was shortened by 2 bases and J by 7 bases, with 11 bases between the two germline ends. The CDR3 runs to 13 residues. The CDR3 DNA reads TGTGCCAGCAGTTACGGTTCGGGGGTTGAAGCTTTCTTT. Translation gives CASSYGSGVEAFF.

This clone occurred a few times. The chain links TRBV9 to TRBJ2-3, with TRBD2 identical over 7 bases. The CDR3 runs 12 residues. V shed 6 bases and J 5 bases; nucleotides not matched to a gene: 3. Germline V gene data show CDR1 as SGDLS and CDR2 as YYNGEE. CDR3 DNA: TGTGCCAGCAACGGGGGGTTAGATACGCAGTATTTT. This sequence encodes CASNGGLDTQYF.

This clone came up once. The chain couples TRBV30 to TRBJ2-1; 7 nucleotides match TRBD1. Germline loops: CDR1 GTSNPN, CDR2 SVGIG (reference sequence). V shed 3 bases and J 4 bases; nucleotides not matched to a gene: 6. The CDR3 runs to 14 residues. In DNA form, the CDR3 reads TGTGCCTGGAGCCCGGGACAGACATACAATGAGCAGTTCTTC. Translation: CAWSPGQTYNEQFF.

The V and J genes are TRBV14 and TRBJ2-1, with 8 bases lining up with TRBD2. V lost 3 bases and J lost 2; bases outside the gene matches: 9. The germline V gene encodes CDR1 SGHDN and CDR2 FVKESK. The CDR3 is made up of 17 amino acids. The CDR3 DNA reads TGTGCCAGCAGCCACCCCCGGGGGGGGATCGCCTACAATGAGCAGTTCTTC. As protein: CASSHPRGGIAYNEQFF. Full variable domain (rest looked up from reference TRBV14 and TRBJ2-1): EAGVTQFPSHSVIEKGQTVTLRCDPISGHDNLYWYRRVMGKEIKFLLHFVKESKQDESGMPNNRFLAERTGGTYSTLKVQPAELEDSGVYFCASSHPRGGIAYNEQFFGPGTRLTVL.

This rearrangement joins TRBV7-8 to TRBJ1-5, with D tentatively TRBD1 (6 bases). The ends were cut back, 5 bases at V and 2 bases at J, with 16 bases in the middle. This CDR3 is built from 16 residues. Germline CDR1 reads SGHVS; CDR2 reads FQNEAQ. CDR3 in amino acids: CASSPYRVGGNQPQHF. In DNA form, the CDR3 reads TGTGCCAGCAGCCCTTACAGGGTCGGGGGCAATCAGCCCCAGCATTTT.

This rearrangement joins TRBV7-2 to TRBJ2-3, with TRBD1 matching 11 bases. J gave up 8 bases and V 4 bases, and 5 bases lay outside the gene matches. From germline, CDR1 is SGHTA and CDR2 FQGNSA. The CDR3 contains 14 residues. CDR3 bases: TGTGCCAGCAGCTCCGGGACAGGGGGGAGTACGCAGTATTTT. It is translated as CASSSGTGGSTQYF. Full variable domain (rest looked up from reference TRBV7-2 and TRBJ2-3): GAGVSQSPSNKVTEKGKDVELRCDPISGHTALYWYRQSLGQGLEFLIYFQGNSAPDKSGLPSDRFSAERTGGSVSTLTIQRTQQEDSAVYLCASSSGTGGSTQYFGPGTRLTVL.

The chain links TRBV3-1 (or the pseudogene TRBV3-2) to TRBJ2-2, with 8 bases aligning to TRBD2. The ends lost 5 bases at V and 5 bases at J; junction bases unmatched: 7. The germline gives CDR1 LGHDT, CDR2 YNNKEL (reference sequence). The CDR3 length is 15 residues. The CDR3 DNA sequence: TGTGCCAGCAGCTCGCAGCGGGAGTGGACCGGGGAGCTGTTTTTT. Amino acid sequence: CASSSQREWTGELFF.

This clone has only a few counts. J is TRBJ2-7 and V is TRBV28, with 7 bases aligning to TRBD2. V was clipped by 6 bases and J by 6 bases; unmatched bases: 8. This CDR3 spans 13 amino acids. Germline assignment: CDR1 MDHEN and CDR2 SYDVKM. CDR3 protein: CASSQPGLGEQYF. The CDR3 DNA sequence: TGTGCCAGCAGCCAGCCCGGACTAGGCGAGCAGTACTTC.

This chain's CDR3 is CASRARGLAGDLDTQYF. The CDR3 DNA reads as TGCGCCAGCAGGGCCCGAGGACTAGCGGGAGACCTAGATACGCAGTATTTT. This chain connects TRBV5-1 to TRBJ2-3; TRBD2 matches 13 bases. The ends lost 5 bases at V and 5 bases at J; junction bases unmatched: 11. The germline CDR1 and CDR2 sequences are SGHRS and YFSETQ. The CDR3 contains 17 residues.

This clone was seen a handful of times. V and J are TRBV5-5 and TRBJ2-5, with D perhaps matching TRBD2 (6 bases). Per germline, CDR1 SGHKS and CDR2 YYEKEE (reference sequence). With 2 bases removed from V and 1 base from J, the gap between germline ends came to 18 bases. The CDR3 is 17 amino acids. The CDR3 reads CASSFWVGGRAQETQYF. CDR3 nucleotides: TGTGCCAGCAGCTTTTGGGTGGGAGGACGGGCCCAAGAGACCCAGTACTTC.

This clone has only a few counts. V and J are TRBV7-6 and TRBJ2-3; 14 bases agree with TRBD2. Germline trimming cut 5 bases from V and 5 bases from J; bases unmatched to any gene: 6. The CDR3 spans 16 residues. Germline V CDR1 and CDR2: SGHVS, FNYEAQ. The CDR3 loop reads CASSHRLAGGLDTQYF. In DNA form, the CDR3 reads TGTGCCAGCAGCCATCGACTAGCGGGAGGGTTAGATACGCAGTATTTT.

CDR3 protein: CASSERGTDYGYTF. The DNA of the CDR3 is TGTGCCAGCAGTGAACGTGGCACAGACTATGGCTACACCTTC. The chain carries TRBV2 and TRBJ1-2; D call uncertain. The CDR3 runs to 14 residues. Germline V gives CDR1 SNHLY, CDR2 FYNNEI. V was clipped by 2 bases and J by 3 bases, with 10 bases between them.

The chain is built from TRBV5-1 and TRBJ2-1; 9 bases are a match to TRBD2. Germline CDR1 reads SGHRS; CDR2 reads YFSETQ. The V segment lost 2 bases and the J segment 5 bases; nucleotides outside the gene matches: 5. The CDR3 runs to 15 residues. CDR3 region: CASSLRPSGDNEQFF. The DNA of the CDR3 is TGCGCCAGCAGCTTAAGGCCTAGCGGGGACAATGAGCAGTTCTTC.

The CDR3 DNA is TGTGCCAGCAGCTCAATACGGGGAATCTATGGCTACACCTTC. It encodes CASSSIRGIYGYTF. The chain combines TRBV11-2 with TRBJ1-2, with D uncertain. The CDR3 has 14 residues. Deletions cut 4 bases from V and 4 bases from J, with 13 bases between. Germline V gene lookup returns CDR1 SGHAT and CDR2 FQNNGV.

This chain joins TRBV19 and TRBJ2-6, with 7 positions matching TRBD2. This CDR3 spans 20 amino acids. Trimming at V came to 4 bases and at J to 0 bases, leaving 15 bases not matched to a gene. Germline V gene data show CDR1 as LNHDA and CDR2 as SQIVND (reference sequence). Here the CDR3 DNA reads TGTGCCAGTAGTAAGCGGGGCGGTGGGGGTGGGCCCTCTGGGGCCAACGTCCTGACTTTC. It codes for CASSKRGGGGGPSGANVLTF.

This chain connects TRBV29-1 to TRBJ1-1; D may be TRBD1 (6 bases). CDR1 and CDR2 (germline): SQVTM, ANQGSEA. V was shortened by 3 bases and J by 8 bases, with 19 bases between the two germline ends. The CDR3 extends over 14 amino acids. The chain's CDR3 is CSVDSQGTPLEAFF. DNA for the CDR3: TGCAGCGTTGATTCCCAGGGGACCCCCTTAGAAGCTTTCTTT.

This clone was found a few times. CDR3: CASSPEGATEAFF. The DNA for the CDR3 is TGTGCCAGCAGCCCGGAGGGGGCTACTGAAGCTTTCTTT. The chain recombines TRBV7-8 with TRBJ1-1, with 7 bases lining up with TRBD1. The CDR3 length is 13 residues. Per the germline V gene, CDR1 is SGHVS and CDR2 is FQNEAQ. Trimming took 5 bases from V and 5 from J; bases not matched to a gene: 5.

This chain links TRBV7-3 with TRBJ2-3; 12 nucleotides align to TRBD2. The CDR3 loop spans 14 amino acids. Per the germline V gene, CDR1 is SGHTA and CDR2 is FQGTGA. Germline trimming cut 4 bases from V and 6 bases from J; bases unmatched to any gene: 2. CDR3: CASSSGTSGDTQYF. Here the CDR3 DNA reads TGTGCCAGCAGCTCTGGGACTAGCGGGGATACGCAGTATTTT.

This clone was seen a single time. V usage is TRBV11-1 and J usage is TRBJ2-5, with D possibly being TRBD2 (5 bases). V lost 0 bases to trimming and J lost 0 bases, with 8 bases between them. CDR1 is SGHAT and CDR2 is FQDESV in the germline V gene (reference sequence). The CDR3 runs to 15 residues. The CDR3 here is CASSLAQDYQETQYF. CDR3 coding DNA: TGTGCCAGCAGCTTAGCGCAGGACTACCAAGAGACCCAGTACTTC. Using reference TRBV11-1 and TRBJ2-5 for the parts outside the CDR3, the full variable domain is EAEVAQSPRYKITEKSQAVAFWCDPISGHATLYWYRQILGQGPELLVQFQDESVVDDSQLPKDRFSAERLKGVDSTLKIQPAELGDSAMYLCASSLAQDYQETQYFGPGTRLLVL.

This rearrangement joins TRBV6-5 to TRBJ1-1; the D gene is possibly TRBD1 (6 bases). V lost 1 base and J lost 3, with 15 bases in between. Germline loops: CDR1 MNHEY, CDR2 SVGAGI. The CDR3 is 16 residues long. The CDR3 DNA is TGTGCCAGCAGTTACTTCCAGGAGTACAGGGACACTGAAGCTTTCTTT. Protein product: CASSYFQEYRDTEAFF.